The present TCR beta chain was sequenced within a study of technical replicates of blood from several donors. This CDR3 region has 17 residues. CDR1 LGHNA and CDR2 YNFKEQ come from the germline V gene. Trimming removed 0 bases from V and 2 bases from J; junction bases left unmatched: 4. Method: immunoSEQ multiplex PCR; TCRdb's copy keeps in-frame clones and lacks some. Altogether about 61,000 clones are present, approximately 89% being singletons, with the ten largest covering about 5.2%. The chain has TRBV4-2 and TRBJ2-5; 12 bases agree with TRBD2. This sequence originates from a human donor in good health. Some clones in this sample may be carry-over from other donors' samples. The sequenced sample was PBMCs. The CDR3 DNA reads as TGTGCCAGCAGCCAAGAGCGGCTAGCGGGAGGGCAAGAGACCCAGTACTTC. It codes for CASSQERLAGGQETQYF.